Below, 18 T cell receptor beta chains from the same sample are listed, as sequenced in a study of cytomegalovirus exposure and HLA in healthy donors. The PCR used 60 Vbeta and 13 Jbeta primers. Sequenced by immunoSEQ multiplex PCR; TCRdb stores in-frame clones only, minus some. The sample shows approximately 150,000 clones, over 80% of them seen only once. Sequencing was performed on PBMCs. The receptors come from a woman in her thirties in good health and CMV-seronegative.

This chain uses TRBV15 with TRBJ1-5; D unclear. Germline-derived CDR1 and CDR2 are LNHNV and YYDKDF (reference sequence). Between the trimmed V and J ends, which lost 0 bases and 3 bases, there was a span of 9 bases. This CDR3 comprises 15 residues. CDR3 in amino acids: CATSRDQQPNQPQHF. CDR3 DNA sequence: TGTGCCACCAGCAGAGATCAACAGCCCAATCAGCCCCAGCATTTT.

The chain links TRBV10-3 to TRBJ1-1; D uncertain. The germline V and J ends were trimmed by 4 bases and 4 bases, with 13 bases remaining between them. Germline loops: CDR1 ENHRY, CDR2 SYGVKD. This CDR3 region has 14 residues. The CDR3 loop is CAISGAAKTTEAFF. In DNA, the CDR3 is TGTGCCATCAGTGGGGCAGCTAAGACCACTGAAGCTTTCTTT.

The J gene is TRBJ1-2, the V gene TRBV7-2, with 8 nucleotides matching TRBD1. There are 15 residues in the CDR3. Trimming removed 2 bases from V and 5 bases from J; junction bases left unmatched: 7. Germline-derived CDR1 and CDR2 are SGHTA and FQGNSA. This CDR3 reads CASSLLTGGVYGYTF. The CDR3 DNA reads as TGTGCCAGCAGCTTACTTACAGGGGGTGTATATGGCTACACCTTC.

Details on this clone: At the DNA level, this CDR3 is encoded by other sequences in the same sample as well. This chain links TRBV5-4 with TRBJ2-7; 8 bases agree with TRBD1. The length of the CDR3 is 14 residues. Unmatched junction bases numbered 6, after V lost 4 bases and J lost 3 bases. The V gene's germline CDR1 is SGHNT and CDR2 YYREEE (reference sequence). Here the CDR3 reads CASSPGQGGYEQYF. The CDR3 DNA follows: TGTGCCAGCAGCCCAGGACAGGGTGGCTACGAGCAGTACTTC.

The chain uses TRBV27 and TRBJ1-5; D is ambiguous. This CDR3 is 14 amino acids long. Germline V CDR1 and CDR2: MNHEY, SMNVEV (reference sequence). The germline V and J ends were trimmed by 5 bases and 0 bases, with 8 bases remaining between them. CDR3 DNA: TGTGCCAGCAGTGCGGAGTATAGCAATCAGCCCCAGCATTTT. Its translation is CASSAEYSNQPQHF.

The chain couples TRBV27 to TRBJ2-3, with D unclear. Trimming removed 2 bases at V and 2 bases at J, with 8 bases between. CDR1 is MNHEY and CDR2 is SMNVEV in the germline V gene (reference sequence). The CDR3 runs 14 residues. For the CDR3, the DNA is TGTGCCAGCAGTTTAAACACAGTCACAGATACGCAGTATTTT. This sequence encodes CASSLNTVTDTQYF.

This chain links TRBV27 with TRBJ2-3; 10 bases match TRBD2. V lost 7 bases and J lost 3; bases outside the gene matches: 7. CDR1 MNHEY and CDR2 SMNVEV come from the germline V gene (reference sequence). The CDR3 loop spans 15 amino acids. CDR3 sequence (DNA): TGTGCCAGCATTCAATCTAGCGGGAGAACAGATACGCAGTATTTT. As protein: CASIQSSGRTDTQYF.

The CDR3 nucleotides are TGTGCCAGCAGCTTAGGATCCGGACAGGGCTACGAGCAGTACTTC. Its protein product is CASSLGSGQGYEQYF. The genes are TRBV11-2 and TRBJ2-7; 8 bases align to TRBD1. Germline V gives CDR1 SGHAT, CDR2 FQNNGV. The V and J ends lost 1 base and 3 bases, in that order; junction bases with no gene match: 5. The CDR3 sequence is 15 residues long. Complete variable domain (other parts from reference TRBV11-2 and TRBJ2-7): EAGVAQSPRYKIIEKRQSVAFWCNPISGHATLYWYQQILGQGPKLLIQFQNNGVVDDSQLPKDRFSAERLKGVDSTLKIQPAKLEDSAVYLCASSLGSGQGYEQYFGPGTRLTVT.

The chain joins TRBV19 to TRBJ2-1; TRBD2 matches 13 bases. This CDR3 spans 15 amino acids. Trimming at V came to 2 bases and at J to 9 bases, leaving 4 bases not matched to a gene. Germline CDR1 LNHDA, CDR2 SQIVND (reference sequence). The CDR3 reads CASSITSGRVVEQFF. The CDR3 region has the DNA TGTGCCAGTAGTATAACTAGCGGGAGGGTGGTTGAGCAGTTCTTC.

This CDR3 is CSVARVGEQYF. CDR3 sequence (DNA): TGCAGCGTTGCCAGGGTGGGCGAGCAGTACTTC. This chain joins TRBV29-1 and TRBJ2-7; a weak D match, TRBD1 (5 bases). Between the trimmed V and J ends, which lost 4 bases and 6 bases, there was a span of 10 bases. The CDR3 extends over 11 amino acids. Germline V lookup: CDR1 SQVTM, CDR2 ANQGSEA.

V is TRBV5-1 and J is TRBJ2-7; TRBD1 agrees at 9 bases. V lost 3 bases and J lost 0; bases outside the gene matches: 4. The CDR3 consists of 15 residues. Per the germline V gene, CDR1 is SGHRS and CDR2 is YFSETQ. CDR3 nucleotides: TGCGCCAGCAGCTCGGACAGGGGACTCTCCTACGAGCAGTACTTC. This codes for CASSSDRGLSYEQYF.

CDR3: CASSWGTPNTEAFF. For the CDR3, the DNA is TGTGCCAGCAGTTGGGGGACACCGAACACTGAAGCTTTCTTT. The chain links TRBV27 to TRBJ1-1, with D possibly TRBD1 on 6 matching bases. Deletions cut 4 bases from V and 1 base from J, with 10 bases between. Germline loops: CDR1 MNHEY, CDR2 SMNVEV (reference sequence). The CDR3 extends over 14 amino acids.

The chain couples TRBV7-2 to TRBJ1-6; the match to TRBD1 covers 9 bases. The germline V gene encodes CDR1 SGHTA and CDR2 FQGNSA. The CDR3 runs to 15 residues. Germline trimming cut 4 bases from V and 10 bases from J; bases unmatched to any gene: 8. The CDR3 sequence is CASSYSGTGSSPLHF. DNA of the CDR3: TGTGCCAGCAGCTACTCCGGGACAGGGAGCTCACCCCTCCACTTT. Combining the CDR3 with reference TRBV7-2 and TRBJ1-6 gives the whole variable domain GAGVSQSPSNKVTEKGKDVELRCDPISGHTALYWYRQSLGQGLEFLIYFQGNSAPDKSGLPSDRFSAERTGGSVSTLTIQRTQQEDSAVYLCASSYSGTGSSPLHFGNGTRLTVT.

This sequence joins TRBV6-1 and TRBJ2-5, with TRBD2 matching 8 bases. The V gene end was trimmed by 1 base and the J gene end by 5 bases; junction bases not matched to a gene: 12. CDR3 size: 17 residues. Germline CDR1 and CDR2: MNHNS and SASEGT. In nucleotides, the CDR3 is TGTGCCAGCAGTGAAGTGACTAGCGCGGGGACCGGGGAGACCCAGTACTTC. It is translated as CASSEVTSAGTGETQYF.

The gene calls are TRBV19 and TRBJ2-7, with 7 positions matching TRBD1. This CDR3 contains 14 residues. Per germline, CDR1 LNHDA and CDR2 SQIVND (reference sequence). V gave up 5 bases and J gave up 3 bases; unmatched junction bases: 7. This chain's CDR3 is CASSPGQINYEQYF. The DNA for the CDR3 is TGTGCCAGTAGTCCGGGACAGATAAACTACGAGCAGTACTTC.

The rearrangement joins TRBV7-3 to TRBJ2-1; D remains ambiguous. Trimming left V 5 bases short and J 12 bases short, with 20 bases between. CDR1 SGHTA and CDR2 FQGTGA come from the germline V gene. The CDR3 has 14 amino acids. The CDR3 loop is CASSPTEPSGGQFF. The CDR3 coding sequence is TGTGCCAGCAGCCCAACCGAGCCCTCGGGTGGGCAGTTCTTC.

The rearrangement joins TRBV7-6 to TRBJ2-7; D perhaps matches TRBD2 (5 bases). The CDR3 is 15 amino acids. Looked up from germline, CDR1 is SGHVS and CDR2 is FNYEAQ. V lost 1 base, J lost 1 base, and 11 bases lay in between. The CDR3 spells CASSLGPGISYEQYF. In DNA form, the CDR3 reads TGTGCCAGCAGCTTAGGTCCGGGGATTTCCTACGAGCAGTACTTC.

This chain links TRBV11-2 with TRBJ1-3; D is possibly TRBD1 (6 bases). Trimming left V 6 bases short and J 3 bases short, with 24 bases between. This CDR3 contains 18 residues. CDR1 and CDR2 from the germline V gene are SGHAT and FQNNGV. The CDR3 nucleotides read TGTGCCAGCAGTCTACTAGGGGGGGGGCGTTCGGTTGGAAACACCATATATTTT. The encoded protein is CASSLLGGGRSVGNTIYF.